Each of the 6 T cell receptor beta chains below was sequenced from the same sample in a study of blood T cell repertoires in COVID-19. Method: immunoSEQ multiplex PCR; TCRdb's copy keeps in-frame clones and lacks some. This table holds more than 200,000 clones, 80% to 90% found once. Sample: PBMCs or T cells enriched from blood (not recorded which). The origin of the receptors is a middle-aged man who had recovered from COVID-19.

The J gene is TRBJ2-3, the V gene TRBV6-5; the match to TRBD2 covers 10 bases. The CDR3 is 15 amino acids. The germline gives CDR1 MNHEY, CDR2 SVGAGI. V shed 8 bases and J 0 bases; nucleotides not matched to a gene: 5. CDR3 protein: CASHEGLASTDTQYF. DNA for the CDR3: TGTGCCAGCCACGAGGGACTAGCGAGCACAGATACGCAGTATTTT.

The V call is TRBV6-5, the J call TRBJ1-6, with 7 bases fitting TRBD1. The CDR3 is 15 amino acids. Germline-derived CDR1 and CDR2 are MNHEY and SVGAGI. Trimming removed 6 bases from V and 7 bases from J; junction bases left unmatched: 9. The CDR3 is CASRGGQNWNSPLHF. The DNA of the CDR3 is TGTGCCAGCAGGGGGGGACAGAACTGGAATTCACCCCTCCACTTT.

This clone was counted a few times. The chain links TRBV19 to TRBJ1-2; 11 nucleotides line up with TRBD1. Germline V gene sequence: CDR1 LNHDA, CDR2 SQIVND (reference sequence). There are 15 residues in the CDR3. With V trimmed by 4 bases and J by 4 bases, 5 bases remained unmatched. The CDR3 protein is CASSRGTGGPYGYTF. Here the CDR3 DNA reads TGTGCCAGTAGTAGGGGGACAGGGGGGCCCTATGGCTACACCTTC. Together with reference TRBV19 and TRBJ1-2, the CDR3 gives the full variable domain: DGGITQSPKYLFRKEGQNVTLSCEQNLNHDAMYWYRQDPGQGLRLIYYSQIVNDFQKGDIAEGYSVSREKKESFPLTVTSAQKNPTAFYLCASSRGTGGPYGYTFGSGTRLTVV.

The V call is TRBV7-9, the J call TRBJ1-2; D gene unclear. Germline loops: CDR1 SEHNR, CDR2 FQNEAQ (reference sequence). This CDR3 is built from 13 residues. V shed 0 bases and J shed 8 bases, with 10 bases lying between them. CDR3 region: CASSLAGYQGYTF. Here the CDR3 DNA reads TGTGCCAGCAGCTTAGCCGGGTATCAAGGCTACACCTTC.

The chain recombines TRBV4-2 with TRBJ2-3; 7 nucleotides line up with TRBD2. Germline lookup yields CDR1 LGHNA and CDR2 YNFKEQ. The CDR3 is 15 residues long. After removal of 6 bases from V and 4 bases from J, the junction contained 10 bases not matched to a gene. The CDR3 DNA reads as TGTGCCAGCAGGATAGAGGCCCGGGGGGCAGATACGCAGTATTTT. Encoded protein: CASRIEARGADTQYF.

The chain has TRBV18 and TRBJ1-5, with TRBD1 identical over 8 bases. Germline V gene sequence: CDR1 KGHSH, CDR2 LQKENI. CDR3 size: 13 residues. With 6 bases clipped from V and 11 bases from J, the junction kept 9 bases outside the gene matches. The CDR3 DNA sequence: TGTGCCAGCTCCCTCCTGGACAGGGCCGCCCAGCATTTT. This codes for CASSLLDRAAQHF. Variable domain in full (rest from reference TRBV18 and TRBJ1-5): NAGVMQNPRHLVRRRGQEARLRCSPMKGHSHVYWYRQLPEEGLKFMVYLQKENIIDESGMPKERFSAEFPKEGPSILRIQQVVRGDSAAYFCASSLLDRAAQHFGDGTRLSIL.